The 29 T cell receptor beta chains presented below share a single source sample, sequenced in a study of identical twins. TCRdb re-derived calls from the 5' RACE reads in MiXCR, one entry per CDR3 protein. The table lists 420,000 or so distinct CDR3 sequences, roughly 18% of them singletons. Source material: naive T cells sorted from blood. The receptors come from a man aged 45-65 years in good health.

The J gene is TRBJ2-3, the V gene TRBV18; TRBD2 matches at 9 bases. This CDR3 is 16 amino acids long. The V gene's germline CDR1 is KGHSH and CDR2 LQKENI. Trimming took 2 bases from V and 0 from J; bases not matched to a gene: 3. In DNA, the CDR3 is TGTGCCAGCTCACCAACGCTAGCGGGGAGCACAGATACGCAGTATTTT. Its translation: CASSPTLAGSTDTQYF.

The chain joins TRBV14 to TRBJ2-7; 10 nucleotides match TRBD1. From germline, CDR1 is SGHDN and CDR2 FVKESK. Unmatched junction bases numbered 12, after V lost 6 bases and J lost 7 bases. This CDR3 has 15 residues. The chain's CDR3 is CASREAGTGVNEQYF. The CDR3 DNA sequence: TGTGCCAGCAGAGAAGCAGGGACAGGGGTAAATGAGCAGTACTTC.

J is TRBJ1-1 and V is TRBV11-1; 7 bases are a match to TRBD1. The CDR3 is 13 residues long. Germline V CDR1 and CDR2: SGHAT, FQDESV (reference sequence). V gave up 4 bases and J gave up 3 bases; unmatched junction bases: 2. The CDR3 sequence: CASSYQGDTEAFF. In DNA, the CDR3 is TGTGCCAGCAGCTACCAGGGGGACACTGAAGCTTTCTTT.

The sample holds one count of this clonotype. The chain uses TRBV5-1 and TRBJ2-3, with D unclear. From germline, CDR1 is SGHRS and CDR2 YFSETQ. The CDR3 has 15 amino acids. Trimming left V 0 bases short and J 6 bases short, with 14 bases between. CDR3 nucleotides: TGCGCCAGCAGCTTGGAACGGCAGCGTGGCGATACGCAGTATTTT. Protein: CASSLERQRGDTQYF.

CDR3 sequence (DNA): TGTGCCATCAGTGAGTCGTTCACGGGAACGATCGGGGAGCTGTTTTTT. It specifies CAISESFTGTIGELFF. The chain links TRBV10-3 to TRBJ2-2; TRBD2 is a possible D gene (5 bases). V lost 0 bases, J lost 7 bases, and 15 bases lay in between. The germline V gene has CDR1 ENHRY and CDR2 SYGVKD. This CDR3 is built from 16 residues.

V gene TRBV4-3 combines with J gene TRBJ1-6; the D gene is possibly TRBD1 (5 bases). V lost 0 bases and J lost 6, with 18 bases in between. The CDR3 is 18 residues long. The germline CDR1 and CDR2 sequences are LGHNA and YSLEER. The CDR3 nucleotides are TGCGCCAGCAGCCAAGATCTTGGGGGGAGGAGGCCTAATTCACCCCTCCACTTT. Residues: CASSQDLGGRRPNSPLHF.

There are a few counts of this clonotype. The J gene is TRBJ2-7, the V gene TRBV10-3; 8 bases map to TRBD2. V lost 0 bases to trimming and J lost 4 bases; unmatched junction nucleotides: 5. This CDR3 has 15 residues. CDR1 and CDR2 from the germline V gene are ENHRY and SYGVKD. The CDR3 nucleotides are TGTGCCATCAGTGAGTCGGTAGCGGGGTTTTACGAGCAGTACTTC. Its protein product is CAISESVAGFYEQYF.

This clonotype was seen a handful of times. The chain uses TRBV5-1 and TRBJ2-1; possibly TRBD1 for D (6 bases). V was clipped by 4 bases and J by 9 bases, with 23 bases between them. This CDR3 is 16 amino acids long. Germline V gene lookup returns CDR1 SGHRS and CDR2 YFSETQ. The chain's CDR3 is CASSQDPAAGVVEQFF. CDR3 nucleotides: TGCGCCAGCAGCCAGGACCCGGCGGCAGGGGTAGTTGAGCAGTTCTTC.

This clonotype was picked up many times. The CDR3, as DNA: TGTGCCAGCAGCCAGGGACTAGCGGGGGGAACGTGGGCCCAGTACTTC. Its translation: CASSQGLAGGTWAQYF. V gene TRBV11-2 combines with J gene TRBJ2-5; TRBD2 aligns across 15 bases. V trimming: 5 bases; J trimming: 9 bases; junction bases outside the gene matches: 10. The CDR3 totals 16 residues. Germline-derived CDR1 and CDR2 are SGHAT and FQNNGV.

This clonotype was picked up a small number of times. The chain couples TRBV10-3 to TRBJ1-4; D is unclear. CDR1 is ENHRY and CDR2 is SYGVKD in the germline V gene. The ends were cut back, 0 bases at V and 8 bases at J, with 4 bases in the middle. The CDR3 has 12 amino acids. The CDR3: CAISESLEKLFF. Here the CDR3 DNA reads TGTGCCATCAGTGAGTCACTGGAAAAACTGTTTTTT.

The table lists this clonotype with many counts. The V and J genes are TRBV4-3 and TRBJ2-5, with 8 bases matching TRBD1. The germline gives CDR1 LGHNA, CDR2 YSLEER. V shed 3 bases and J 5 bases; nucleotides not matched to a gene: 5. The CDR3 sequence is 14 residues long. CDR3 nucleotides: TGCGCCAGCAGCCACGGGACAGGTTTCGAGACCCAGTACTTC. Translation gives CASSHGTGFETQYF.

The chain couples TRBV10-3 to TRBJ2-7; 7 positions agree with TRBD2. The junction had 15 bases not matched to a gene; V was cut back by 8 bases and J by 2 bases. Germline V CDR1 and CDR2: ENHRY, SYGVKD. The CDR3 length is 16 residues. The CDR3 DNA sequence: TGTGCCATCGAGCAAATCACCGAGCGGGGACCCTACGAGCAGTACTTC. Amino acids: CAIEQITERGPYEQYF.

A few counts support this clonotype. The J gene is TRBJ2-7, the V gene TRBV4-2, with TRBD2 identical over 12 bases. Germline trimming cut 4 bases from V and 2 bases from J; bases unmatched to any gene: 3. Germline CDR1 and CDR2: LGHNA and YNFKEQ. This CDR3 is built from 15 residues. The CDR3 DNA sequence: TGTGCCAGCAGCCGGTCTAGCGGGGGGGCCTACGAGCAGTACTTC. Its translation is CASSRSSGGAYEQYF.

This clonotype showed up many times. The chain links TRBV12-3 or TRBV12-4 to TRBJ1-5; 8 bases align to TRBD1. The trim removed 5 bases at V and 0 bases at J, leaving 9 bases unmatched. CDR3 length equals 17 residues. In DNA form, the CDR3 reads TGTGCCAGCAGTACTCGACAGGGGCGGGGTAGCAATCAGCCCCAGCATTTT. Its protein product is CASSTRQGRGSNQPQHF.

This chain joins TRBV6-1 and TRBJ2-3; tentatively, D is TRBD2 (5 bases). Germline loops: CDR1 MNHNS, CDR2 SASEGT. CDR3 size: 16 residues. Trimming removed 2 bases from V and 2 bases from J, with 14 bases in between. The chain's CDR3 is CASSEPHAGLTDTQYF. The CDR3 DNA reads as TGTGCCAGCAGTGAACCCCATGCGGGTCTCACAGATACGCAGTATTTT.

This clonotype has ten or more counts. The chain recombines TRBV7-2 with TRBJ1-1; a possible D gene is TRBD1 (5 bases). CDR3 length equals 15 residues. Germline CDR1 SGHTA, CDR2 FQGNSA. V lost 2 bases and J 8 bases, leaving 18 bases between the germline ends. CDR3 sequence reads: CASSLIRLGRAEAFF. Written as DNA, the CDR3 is TGTGCCAGCAGCTTAATTAGGTTGGGCAGGGCCGAAGCTTTCTTT.

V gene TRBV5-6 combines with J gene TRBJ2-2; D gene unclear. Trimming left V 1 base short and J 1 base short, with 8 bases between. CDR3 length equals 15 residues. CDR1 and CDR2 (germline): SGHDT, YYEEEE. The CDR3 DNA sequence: TGTGCCAGCAGCTTGTTCTCGGTGAACACCGGGGAGCTGTTTTTT. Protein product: CASSLFSVNTGELFF.

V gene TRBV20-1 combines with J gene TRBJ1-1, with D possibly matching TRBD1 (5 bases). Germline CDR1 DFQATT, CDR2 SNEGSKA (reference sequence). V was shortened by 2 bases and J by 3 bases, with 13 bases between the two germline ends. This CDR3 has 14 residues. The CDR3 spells CSARPPQGDTEAFF. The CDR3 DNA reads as TGCAGTGCTAGACCTCCCCAGGGAGACACTGAAGCTTTCTTT.

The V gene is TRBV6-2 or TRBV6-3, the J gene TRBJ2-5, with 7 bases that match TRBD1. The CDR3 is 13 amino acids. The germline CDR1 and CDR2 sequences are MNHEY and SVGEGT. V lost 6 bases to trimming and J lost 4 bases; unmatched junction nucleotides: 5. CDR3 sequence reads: CASRRRDRETQYF. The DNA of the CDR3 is TGTGCCAGCAGGAGACGGGACAGAGAGACCCAGTACTTC.

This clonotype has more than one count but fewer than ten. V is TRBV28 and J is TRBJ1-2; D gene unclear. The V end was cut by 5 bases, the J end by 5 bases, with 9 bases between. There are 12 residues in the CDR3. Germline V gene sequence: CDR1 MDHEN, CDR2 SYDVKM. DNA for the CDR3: TGTGCCAGCAGTAAAATCCTTTATGGCTACACCTTC. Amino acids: CASSKILYGYTF.

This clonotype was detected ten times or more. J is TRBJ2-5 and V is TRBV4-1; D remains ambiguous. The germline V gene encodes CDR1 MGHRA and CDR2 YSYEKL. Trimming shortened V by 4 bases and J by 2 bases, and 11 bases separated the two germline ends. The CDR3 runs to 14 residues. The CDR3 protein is CASSPWGFQETQYF. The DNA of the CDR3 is TGCGCCAGCAGCCCATGGGGATTTCAAGAGACCCAGTACTTC.

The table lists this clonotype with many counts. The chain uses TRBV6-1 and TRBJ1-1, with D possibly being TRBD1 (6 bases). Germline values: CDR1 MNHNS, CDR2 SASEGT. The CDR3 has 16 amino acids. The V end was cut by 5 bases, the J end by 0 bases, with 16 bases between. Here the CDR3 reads CASSQRGRGLNTEAFF. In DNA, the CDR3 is TGTGCCAGCAGTCAACGGGGCAGGGGTCTGAACACTGAAGCTTTCTTT.

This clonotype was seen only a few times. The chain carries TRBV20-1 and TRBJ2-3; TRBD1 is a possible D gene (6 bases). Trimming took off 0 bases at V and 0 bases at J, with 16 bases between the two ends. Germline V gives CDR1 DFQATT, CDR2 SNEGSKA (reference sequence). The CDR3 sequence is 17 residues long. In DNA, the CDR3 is TGCAGTGCTAGAGAAGGGGGAGCACTCATTAGCACAGATACGCAGTATTTT. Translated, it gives CSAREGGALISTDTQYF.

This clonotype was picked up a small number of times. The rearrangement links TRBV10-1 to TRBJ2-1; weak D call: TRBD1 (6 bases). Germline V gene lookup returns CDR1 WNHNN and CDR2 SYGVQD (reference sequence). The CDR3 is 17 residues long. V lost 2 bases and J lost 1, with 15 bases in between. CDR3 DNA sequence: TGCGCCAGCAGTGAGGCTAGGGGGTACAGTTCCTACAATGAGCAGTTCTTC. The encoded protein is CASSEARGYSSYNEQFF.

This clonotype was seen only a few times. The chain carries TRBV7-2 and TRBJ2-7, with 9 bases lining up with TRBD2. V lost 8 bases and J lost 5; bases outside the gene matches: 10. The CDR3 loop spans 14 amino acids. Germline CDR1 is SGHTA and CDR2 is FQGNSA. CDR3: CASVNGREGHEQYF. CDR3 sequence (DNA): TGTGCCAGCGTCAATGGGCGGGAGGGCCACGAGCAGTACTTC.

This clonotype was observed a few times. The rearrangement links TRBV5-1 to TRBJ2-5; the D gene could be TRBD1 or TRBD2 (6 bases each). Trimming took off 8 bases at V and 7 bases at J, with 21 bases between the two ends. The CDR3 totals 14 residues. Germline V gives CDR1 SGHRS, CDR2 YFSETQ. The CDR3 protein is CASKLEGGLGTQYF. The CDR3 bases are TGCGCCAGTAAACTGGAAGGGGGGCTGGGGACCCAGTACTTC.

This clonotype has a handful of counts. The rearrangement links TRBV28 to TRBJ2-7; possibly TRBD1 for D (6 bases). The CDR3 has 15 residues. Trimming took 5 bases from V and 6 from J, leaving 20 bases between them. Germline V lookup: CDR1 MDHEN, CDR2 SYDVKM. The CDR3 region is CASSPPGVSDVEQYF. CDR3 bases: TGTGCCAGCAGTCCCCCAGGGGTAAGTGACGTCGAGCAGTACTTC.

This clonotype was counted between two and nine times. The CDR3 spells CASSPAGGKVNEQFF. CDR3 nucleotide sequence: TGTGCCAGCAGTCCCGCGGGAGGGAAAGTCAATGAGCAGTTCTTC. This chain links TRBV12-3 or TRBV12-4 with TRBJ2-1; 9 bases line up with TRBD2. After removal of 5 bases from V and 6 bases from J, the junction contained 8 bases not matched to a gene. This CDR3 is built from 15 residues.

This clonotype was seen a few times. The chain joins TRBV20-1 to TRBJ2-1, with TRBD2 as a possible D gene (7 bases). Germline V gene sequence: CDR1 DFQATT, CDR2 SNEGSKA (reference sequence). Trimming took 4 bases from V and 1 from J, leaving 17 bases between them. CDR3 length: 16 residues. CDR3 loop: CSAKGGGLRSYNEQFF. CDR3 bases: TGCAGTGCTAAAGGGGGGGGGCTGAGGTCCTACAATGAGCAGTTCTTC.